Here is one T cell receptor beta chain with its context. The table came from immunoSEQ multiplex PCR; TCRdb's copy has only in-frame clones and leaves some out. The sample comprises roughly 88,000 clones, about 89% of which are singletons, and under 5% rests with the top ten. The data belong to a study of blood T cell repertoires in COVID-19. Across the study: PBMCs, B-cell-depleted T cells, or T cells were the source of the cDNA or gDNA that made up the material.

This CDR3 has 15 residues. Per the germline V gene, CDR1 is SNHLY and CDR2 is FYNNEI. The ends were cut back, 4 bases at V and 2 bases at J, with 12 bases in the middle. The genes are TRBV2 and TRBJ1-3; perhaps TRBD1 as D (5 bases). The sequence was obtained from a woman in her forties or fifties in a cohort sampled during active COVID-19. Input material: peripheral blood. The CDR3 DNA is TGTGCCAGCAGTGTTAGCAGGGTGCCTGGAAACACCATATATTTT. This codes for CASSVSRVPGNTIYF.